This T cell receptor (beta chain) comes out of a study of T cell changes during pregnancy in multiple sclerosis. The CDR3 runs to 17 residues. The germline V gene has CDR1 SNHLY and CDR2 FYNNEI. Here immunoSEQ multiplex PCR was the method, and the copy in TCRdb shows in-frame clones only, minus some. The sample yields approximately 87,000 clones, around 90% seen once. As for this clone: A read error may account for a junction end that differs from germline. Different DNA sequences within this sample yield the same CDR3.

Source: CD4+ T cells from peripheral blood mononuclear cells, taken in the second trimester of pregnancy. This TCR came from a female donor with multiple sclerosis, enrolled in a pregnancy study. The gene calls are TRBV2 and TRBJ1-6, with 7 bases fitting TRBD1. For the CDR3, the DNA is TGTGCCAGTAGTGTTAGAAGGGGGCAATCCTATAATTCACCCCTCCACTTT. It is translated as CASSVRRGQSYNSPLHF.